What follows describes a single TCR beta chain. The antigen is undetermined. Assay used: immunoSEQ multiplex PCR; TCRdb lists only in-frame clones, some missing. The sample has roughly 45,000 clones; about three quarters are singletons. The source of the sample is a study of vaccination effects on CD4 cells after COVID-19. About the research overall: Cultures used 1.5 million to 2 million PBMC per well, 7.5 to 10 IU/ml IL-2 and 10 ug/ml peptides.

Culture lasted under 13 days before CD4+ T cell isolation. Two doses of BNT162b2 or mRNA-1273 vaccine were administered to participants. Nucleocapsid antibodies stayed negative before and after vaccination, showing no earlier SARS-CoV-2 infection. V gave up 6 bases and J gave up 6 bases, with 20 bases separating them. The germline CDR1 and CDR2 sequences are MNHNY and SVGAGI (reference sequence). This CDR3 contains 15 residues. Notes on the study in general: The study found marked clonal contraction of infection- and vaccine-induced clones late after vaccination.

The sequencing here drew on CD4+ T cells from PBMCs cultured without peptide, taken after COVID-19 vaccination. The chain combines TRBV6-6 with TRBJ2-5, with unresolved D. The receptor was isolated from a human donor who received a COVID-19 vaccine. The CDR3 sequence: CASSLPGSTEKTQYF. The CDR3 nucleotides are TGTGCCAGCAGCCTGCCGGGCTCCACCGAAAAGACCCAGTACTTC.